This TCR beta chain was captured in a study of cytomegalovirus exposure and HLA in healthy donors (dated by TCRdb to about 2017). Context from the whole study: According to an earlier analysis of around 600 of the donors, roughly 180 million T cells yielded 120 million or so unique TCR beta sequences and approximately 300 Gb of sequence data. In the later analysis, no new phenotypic data were used to find candidate immune exposures; instead, reliance was placed on TCR beta sequences and their occurrence across donors. A later analysis re-analyzed previously published TCR beta repertoires from about 730 donors and added high-resolution HLA genotyping to study TCR occurrence patterns. Among about 410 genotyped donors of the cohort, an average of around 240,000 unique TCR beta nucleotide sequences was sequenced per donor, of which about 18% were non-productive. An earlier analysis of fewer than 700 of the donors applied high-throughput TCR beta sequencing to assess whether each TCR beta V gene segment acted as functional or pseudogenic. Besides the first cohort of hundreds of subjects, a separate validation cohort made up of 120 different subjects was used. Roughly 5 DR-DQ haplotypes were handled as single units for association and clustering because linkage in the cohort was strong. Roughly 300 gigabases of sequencing data and approximately 85 million unique TCR sequences were included in an early release covering 550 to 650 HLA-typed donors. Class I and class II HLA loci were covered by the typing at four-digit resolution. The number of typed donors differed by locus: roughly 629-640 for A, B, C, DRB1 and DQB1; 500 to 550 for DQA1; some 590 for DPA1; and around 490 for DPB1. The study profiled the T cell repertoires of approximately 700 subjects by immunosequencing and related them to cytomegalovirus serostatus. The study was designed to test whether signatures of past pathogen exposure could be identified by cataloging public T cell receptors. Every repertoire in the discovery cohort had been generated on one and the same sequencing platform. To predict cytomegalovirus infection status, the study brought together high-throughput TCR immunosequencing, statistical association of individual TCRs with disease status, and machine learning. Donor age, sex, ethnicity and CMV serostatus were compiled together with the repertoire data. A later genetic analysis used genome-wide SNP genotypes for about 65% of the 666 donors, treating that subset as a discovery cohort. Of the approximately 400 genotyped donors, more than 75% were placed in the genetic ancestry cluster associated with self-reported Caucasian donors. The study at large found these results: In a later analysis, several top co-occurrence clusters were reported to appear linked to parvovirus B19, influenza, CMV and Epstein-Barr virus. Correlated functional status among segregating V segments might reflect linkage disequilibrium, but an unknown experimental factor could not be ruled out. Compared with the approximately 670-donor mean, donors in an Asian-associated ancestry cluster had fewer N-insertions in productive TCRs, according to a later genetic analysis. A further reported finding was that TCR beta sequences accurately predicted the HLA-A and HLA-B alleles for most subjects in the first cohort. HLA typing was unavailable for some donors at each locus, so association tests used only the typed subset. An earlier analysis of approximately 570 of the donors showed that most TCR beta V segments appeared in productive rearrangements either about 90% or about 30% of the time, which broadly matched IMGT annotations. In both the original and validation cohorts, the classifier was reported to diagnose cytomegalovirus status with high specificity and sensitivity. A total of around 150 TCR beta chains were listed by the study as associated with cytomegalovirus. Seventeen rarely observed V segments, including chromosome 9 orphons, were excluded from the earlier analysis of some 590 of the donors because counts were too low. This cohort had only TCR beta chains sequenced, and the lack of alpha or paired-chain data limited which features could be detected. The authors suggested that the approach could potentially be extended to other disease states and immunological phenotypes. In a later analysis, HLA-associated TCR beta chains were found to be more clonally expanded and to have lower generation probabilities than equally common non-associated chains. At a false discovery rate of 0.05, a later analysis linked around 15,000 TCR beta sequences to specific HLA alleles. A later genetic analysis associated a missense DCLRE1C variant with V-gene and J-gene trimming of TCR beta chains, and an independent cohort replicated the association. A cluster of highly shared sequence variants was judged likely to represent a technical artifact of the sequencing pipeline. The 87-base-pair reads could not distinguish some IMGT-functional V segments, including TRBV6-2 and TRBV6-3, so those segments were excluded. Most TCR sequences were observed very rarely across donors, whereas some public TCRs were present in many individuals. When HLA alleles, especially DR and DQ, strongly co-occurred, attributing TCR associations to individual alleles was difficult. A later analysis found that most CMV-associated TCR beta chains appeared HLA-restricted, with HLA associations seemingly driven largely by CMV exposure. Sequencing depth was assumed to be roughly uniform across donors in the presence/absence analyses, though that assumption may not hold. Three of the identified cytomegalovirus-associated TCR beta chains were confirmed in vitro to be specific for cytomegalovirus antigens. The only immune exposure information available for the cohort was CMV serostatus. In a later analysis, TCR association rates were found to vary across HLA loci, with the most associated TCRs seen for DRB1 alleles and the fewest for HLA-C alleles.

Library preparation used the immunoSEQ multiplex PCR assay. For the multiplex PCR, a mixture combining 60 forward primers for TCR Vbeta segments and 13 reverse primers for TCR Jbeta segments was used. Amplification of the CDR3 region of rearranged TCR beta genes was performed with a multiplex PCR assay on genomic DNA. The amplified TCR beta libraries were sequenced on the Illumina HiSeq System as 87-base-pair reads. The authors' pipeline ran thus. A later analysis tallied roughly 80 million unique TCR beta chains across the roughly 610 repertoires, and some 10 million of those chains were shared by two or more donors. Raw reads were error-corrected and collapsed into unique sequences by a nearest-neighbor algorithm in which closely related sequences were merged to remove PCR and sequencing errors. V, D and J gene segments were assigned by aligning CDR3 sequences to IMGT reference sequences. For a sequence to be retained, a match of at least six nucleotides was required to both a V gene segment and a J gene segment. A rearrangement was called productive if the CDR3 had no stop codons and remained in frame with V and J, and every other rearrangement was called non-productive. CDR3 was defined by IMGT convention, running from the second conserved V-encoded cysteine to the conserved J-encoded phenylalanine. The earlier analysis of 500 to 650 of the donors excluded any sequence lacking an unambiguous match to a single V gene segment. In an earlier analysis of some 590 of the donors, V segments were called functional above 56.7% productive rearrangements and were called segregating when the between-donor standard deviation exceeded 5%. A statistical classification framework was built for diagnosing cytomegalovirus status from the catalog of TCR beta chain sequences. In a later analysis, V and J genes were assigned by comparing TCR nucleotide sequences against IMGT/GENE-DB human TR gene sequences. The TCRdist pipeline was used in a later analysis to assign CDR3 sequences and most-parsimonious VDJ recombination scenarios. A later analysis defined each TCR beta chain by its CDR3 amino acid sequence plus V-gene family, and excluded reads lacking a unique V-gene family. To address suspected cross-contamination and a sequencing artifact, a later analysis removed a few hundred highly shared, low-generation-probability nucleotide sequences. In a later analysis, a clonal expansion index was calculated for each public chain from normalized within-repertoire ranks of inferred template counts. A later analysis computed generation probabilities with a VDJ recombination model fitted to out-of-frame rearrangements, and checked the results against IGoR. A later analysis scored TCR-TCR, TCR-HLA and TCR-CMV co-occurrence with hypergeometric tests, applying a repertoire-size bias correction to TCR pairs. In a later analysis, false discovery rates were estimated by permuting HLA or CMV assignments 20 times. A later analysis grouped co-occurring TCRs with DBSCAN, adding TCRdist sequence similarity when clustering within HLA-allele-positive subsets. Repertoires with fewer than 30,000 or more than 120,000 public chains were left out of co-occurrence clustering, as were about 5 repertoires with anomalous nucleotide sharing. The table was pulled from immuneACCESS by TCRdb, which kept in-frame rearrangements only. Such tables lose some clones; where checked, under half of the loss comes from unresolved V genes, and the rest has no known cause. V, J and clone size reflect that table, while D and trimming were determined from the DNA. This sample is represented by more than 110,000 clones; roughly four fifths of them were singletons. Around 15% of the sample goes to the ten largest clones.

CDR1 and CDR2 are drawn from the germline V gene: MNHEY, SVGAGI. Counted from cysteine to phenylalanine, this CDR3 has 15 amino acids. Only the CDR3 part of the read is kept: 45 bases, read in frame from the first base. The trim is 1 base for V and 4 bases for J, with a gap of 10 bases between the germline ends. The cohort comprised under 700 healthy bone marrow donors. Cohort members were all nominally healthy when sampled, although unrecorded immune exposures were likely present. CMV serostatus was recorded as positive for some 300 and negative for about 55% of the roughly 670 cohort members, whereas no CMV serostatus was recorded for the donor in question. Each donor provided a peripheral blood sample, and peripheral blood mononuclear cells were used for TCR beta sequencing. Genomic DNA was extracted from the blood cell samples with the Qiagen DNeasy Blood Extraction Kit. About this clone itself: Its antigen specificity is not known. No clone much larger than this one lies a single base away; base qualities are absent.

The sequence was collected from a human donor in good health. The material sequenced was PBMCs. The chain is made from TRBV6-5 and TRBJ2-2, and the D gene may be TRBD1, 5 bases matching. The CDR3 protein is CASSYFSTGTGELFF. The DNA sequence is as follows: TGTGCCAGCAGTTACTTTTCCACAGGCACCGGGGAGCTGTTTTTT.